This TCR beta chain was observed in a study of T cell changes during pregnancy in multiple sclerosis. This CDR3 comprises 17 residues. V lost 4 bases to trimming and J lost 7 bases; unmatched junction nucleotides: 12. CDR1 SGHNT and CDR2 YYREEE come from the germline V gene (reference sequence). Sequencing used immunoSEQ multiplex PCR; TCRdb keeps in-frame clones, though not all of them. This table holds 65,000 to 90,000 clones, 90% to 95% found once. The sequencing used PBMCs, collected in the first trimester of pregnancy. This sequence was found in a female donor in good health, serving as a control in a pregnancy study. Some clones in this sample may be carry-over from other donors' samples. The rearrangement links TRBV5-4 to TRBJ2-1; 12 nucleotides agree with TRBD2. CDR3 residues: CASSARTSGELPNEQFF. The DNA for the CDR3 is TGTGCCAGCAGCGCAAGGACTAGCGGGGAATTACCTAATGAGCAGTTCTTC. The full variable domain, in which reference TRBV5-4 and TRBJ2-1 provide the parts outside the CDR3, is ETGVTQSPTHLIKTRGQQVTLRCSSQSGHNTVSWYQQALGQGPQFIFQYYREEENGRGNFPPRFSGLQFPNYSSELNVNALELDDSALYLCASSARTSGELPNEQFFGPGTRLTVL.